The sequence of this T cell receptor (beta chain) was determined in a study of blood T cell repertoires in COVID-19. Overall study: Acute-phase and convalescent COVID-19 samples originated in the United States, Italy and Spain. T cells, B-cell-depleted T cells, or PBMCs supplied cDNA or gDNA.

The CDR3 spans 15 residues. Germline loops: CDR1 SGDLS, CDR2 YYNGEE. V was cut by 0 bases and J by 4 bases, with 11 bases left in between. Cohorts were determined from participant-reported clinical history. Authors' processing steps: For nucleated cells, counts were estimated from reference gene primer amplification. Clones were read by immunoSEQ multiplex PCR, and TCRdb kept only the in-frame ones, dropping some. That table gives V, J and clone size, and the DNA gave D and trimming. This sample has over 150,000 clones, with 60% to 80% found just once. Sequencing was performed on PBMCs or T cells enriched from blood (not recorded which). This sequence was found in a woman in her 50s who had recovered from COVID-19. V is TRBV9 and J is TRBJ2-1, with D maybe TRBD2 (6 bases). CDR3 DNA sequence: TGTGCCAGCAGCGTAGGAAATAGCGGATACAATGAGCAGTTCTTC. This translates into CASSVGNSGYNEQFF. Variable domain in full (rest from reference TRBV9 and TRBJ2-1): DSGVTQTPKHLITATGQRVTLRCSPRSGDLSVYWYQQSLDQGLQFLIQYYNGEERAKGNILERFSAQQFPDLHSELNLSSLELGDSALYFCASSVGNSGYNEQFFGPGTRLTVL.